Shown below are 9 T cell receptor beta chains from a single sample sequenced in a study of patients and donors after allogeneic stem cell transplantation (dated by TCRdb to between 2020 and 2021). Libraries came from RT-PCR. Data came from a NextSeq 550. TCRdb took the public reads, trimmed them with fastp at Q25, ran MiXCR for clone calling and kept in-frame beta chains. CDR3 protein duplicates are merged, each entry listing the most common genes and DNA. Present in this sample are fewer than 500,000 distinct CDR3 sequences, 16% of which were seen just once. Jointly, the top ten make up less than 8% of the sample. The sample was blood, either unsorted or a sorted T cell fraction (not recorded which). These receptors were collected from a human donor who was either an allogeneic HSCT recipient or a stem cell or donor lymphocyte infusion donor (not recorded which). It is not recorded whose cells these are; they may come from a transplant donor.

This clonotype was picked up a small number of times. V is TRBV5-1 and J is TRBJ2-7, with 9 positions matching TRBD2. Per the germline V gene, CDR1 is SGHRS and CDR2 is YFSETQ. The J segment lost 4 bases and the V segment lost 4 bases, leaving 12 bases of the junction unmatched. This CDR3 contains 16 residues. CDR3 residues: CASSARGGTSSYEQYF. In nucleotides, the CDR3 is TGCGCCAGCAGCGCCCGAGGGGGGACTAGCAGTTACGAGCAGTACTTC.

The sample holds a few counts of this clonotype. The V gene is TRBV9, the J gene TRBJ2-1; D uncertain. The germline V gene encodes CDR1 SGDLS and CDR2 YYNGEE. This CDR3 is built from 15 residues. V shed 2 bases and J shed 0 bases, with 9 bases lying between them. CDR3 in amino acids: CASSVSESSYNEQFF. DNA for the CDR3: TGTGCCAGCAGCGTTTCCGAGAGCTCCTACAATGAGCAGTTCTTC.

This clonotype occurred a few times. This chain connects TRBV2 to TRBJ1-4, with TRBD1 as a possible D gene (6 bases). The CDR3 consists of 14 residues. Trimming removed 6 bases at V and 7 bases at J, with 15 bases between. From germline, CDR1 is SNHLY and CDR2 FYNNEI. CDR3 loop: CASSSGQRIEKLFF. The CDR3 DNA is TGTGCCAGCAGCAGCGGACAGCGGATTGAAAAACTGTTTTTT.

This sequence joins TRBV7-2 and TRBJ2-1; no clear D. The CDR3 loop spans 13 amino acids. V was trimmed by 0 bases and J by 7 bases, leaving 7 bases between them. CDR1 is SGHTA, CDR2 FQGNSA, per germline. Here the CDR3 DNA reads TGTGCCAGCAGCTTAGCAGCGCGGAATGAGCAGTTCTTC. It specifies CASSLAARNEQFF.

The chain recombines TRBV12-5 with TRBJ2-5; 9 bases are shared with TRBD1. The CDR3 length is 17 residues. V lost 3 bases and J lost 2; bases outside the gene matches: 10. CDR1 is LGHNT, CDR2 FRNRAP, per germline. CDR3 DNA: TGTGCTAGTGGTTTAGTCGGACAGGGGAGGCCTCAAGAGACCCAGTACTTC. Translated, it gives CASGLVGQGRPQETQYF.

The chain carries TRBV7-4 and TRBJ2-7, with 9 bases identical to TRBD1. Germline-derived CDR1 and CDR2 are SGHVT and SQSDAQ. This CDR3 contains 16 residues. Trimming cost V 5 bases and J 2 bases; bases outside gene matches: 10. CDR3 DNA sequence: TGTGCCAGCAGCACCGACAGGGGGTGCAGACCCTACGAGCAGTACTTC. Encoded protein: CASSTDRGCRPYEQYF.

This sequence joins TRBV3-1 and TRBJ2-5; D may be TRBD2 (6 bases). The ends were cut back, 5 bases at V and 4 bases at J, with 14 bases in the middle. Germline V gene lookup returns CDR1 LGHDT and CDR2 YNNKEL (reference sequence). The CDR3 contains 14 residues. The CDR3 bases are TGTGCCAGCAGCTTTCCGACTAGAGGAGAGACCCAGTACTTC. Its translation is CASSFPTRGETQYF.

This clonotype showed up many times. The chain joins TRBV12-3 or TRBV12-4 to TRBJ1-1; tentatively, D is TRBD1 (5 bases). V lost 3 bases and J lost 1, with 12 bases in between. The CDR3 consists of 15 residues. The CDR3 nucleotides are TGTGCCAGCAGTTTGGAGGGGAAGGGGAACACTGAAGCTTTCTTT. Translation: CASSLEGKGNTEAFF.

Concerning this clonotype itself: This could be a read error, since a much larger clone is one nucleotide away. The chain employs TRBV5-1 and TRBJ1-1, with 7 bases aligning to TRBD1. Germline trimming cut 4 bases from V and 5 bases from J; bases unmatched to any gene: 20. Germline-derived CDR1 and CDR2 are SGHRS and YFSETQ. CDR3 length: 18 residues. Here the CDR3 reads CASSQSSSDRHRRTEAFF. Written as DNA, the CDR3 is TGCGCCAGCAGCCAATCGTCCTCGGACAGGCATAGGAGGACTGAAGCTTTCTTT.